These 4 T cell receptor beta chains share one sample of origin, sequenced in a study of molecular identifiers for immune sequencing clone quantification. TCRdb passed the PCR reads through MiXCR, listing each CDR3 protein once. Among approximately 97,000 distinct CDR3 sequences listed, 20% to 25% were seen once. The specimen sequenced was naive CD8+ T cells from blood, with Jurkat cell RNA spiked in. As for subset: FACS-sorted CD8+CD4-CCR7+CD45RA+ naive T cells. Source of these receptors: a human donor in good health. Some libraries in this study had Jurkat cell RNA spiked in.

This clonotype was picked up many times. The V gene is TRBV7-2, the J gene TRBJ2-3, with unresolved D. The CDR3 extends over 16 amino acids. Germline V gene lookup returns CDR1 SGHTA and CDR2 FQGNSA. The V end was cut by 5 bases, the J end by 2 bases, with 17 bases between. The chain's CDR3 is CASSPYVQEYTDTQYF. DNA for the CDR3: TGTGCCAGCAGCCCGTACGTTCAGGAGTACACAGATACGCAGTATTTT.

With respect to this clonotype: A much larger clone lies one base from this, so it may be a read error. The gene calls are TRBV29-1 and TRBJ2-7, with 9 bases that match TRBD2. Germline V lookup: CDR1 SQVTM, CDR2 ANQGSEA. This CDR3 contains 14 residues. The V gene end was trimmed by 3 bases and the J gene end by 5 bases; junction bases not matched to a gene: 8. The DNA of the CDR3 is TGCAGCGTTGATCTAGCGGGAAAAGGGGACGAGCAGTACTTC. Translating it yields CSVDLAGKGDEQYF.

In the case of this clonotype: A much larger clone differs by one base, so this may be a read error. This sequence joins TRBV2 and TRBJ2-2; either TRBD1 or TRBD2 may fit D (5 bases each). This CDR3 comprises 19 residues. Germline CDR1 is SNHLY and CDR2 is FYNNEI. V dropped 4 bases and J dropped 4 bases, with 25 bases sitting between them. For the CDR3, the DNA is TGTGCCAGCAGTGCTCCCGCCGGGACGGGCGCCACCTCCACCGGGGAGCTGTTTTTT. This codes for CASSAPAGTGATSTGELFF.

Ten or more counts support this clonotype. The rearrangement links TRBV5-6 to TRBJ1-2; 9 bases are shared with TRBD1. Germline lookup yields CDR1 SGHDT and CDR2 YYEEEE. The CDR3 runs 13 residues. With 5 bases clipped from V and 7 bases from J, the junction kept 6 bases outside the gene matches. The CDR3 sequence: CASREQGASGYTF. Written as DNA, the CDR3 is TGTGCCAGCAGAGAACAGGGGGCGAGTGGCTACACCTTC.